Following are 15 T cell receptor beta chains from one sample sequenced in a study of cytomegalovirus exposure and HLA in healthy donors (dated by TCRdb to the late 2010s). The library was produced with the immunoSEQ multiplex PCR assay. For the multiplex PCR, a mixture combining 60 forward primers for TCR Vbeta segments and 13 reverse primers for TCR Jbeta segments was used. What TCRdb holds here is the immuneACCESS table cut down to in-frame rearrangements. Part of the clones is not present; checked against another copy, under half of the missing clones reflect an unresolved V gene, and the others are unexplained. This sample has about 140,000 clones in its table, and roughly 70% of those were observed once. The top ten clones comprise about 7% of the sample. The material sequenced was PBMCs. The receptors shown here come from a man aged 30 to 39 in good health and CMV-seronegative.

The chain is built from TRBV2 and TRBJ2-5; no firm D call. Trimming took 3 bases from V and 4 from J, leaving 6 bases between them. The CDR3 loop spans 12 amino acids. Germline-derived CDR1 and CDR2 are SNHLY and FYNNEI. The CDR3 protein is CASSEAVETQYF. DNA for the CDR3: TGTGCCAGCAGTGAGGCGGTAGAGACCCAGTACTTC.

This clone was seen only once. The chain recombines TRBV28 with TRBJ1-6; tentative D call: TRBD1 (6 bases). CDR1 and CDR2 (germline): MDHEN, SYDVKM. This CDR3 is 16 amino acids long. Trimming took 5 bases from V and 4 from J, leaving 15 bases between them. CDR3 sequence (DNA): TGTGCCAGCAGTACACGGGACAACTCATATAATTCACCCCTCCACTTT. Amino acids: CASSTRDNSYNSPLHF. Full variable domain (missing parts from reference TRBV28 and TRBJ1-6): DVKVTQSSRYLVKRTGEKVFLECVQDMDHENMFWYRQDPGLGLRLIYFSYDVKMKEKGDIPEGYSVSREKKERFSLILESASTNQTSMYLCASSTRDNSYNSPLHFGNGTRLTVT.

The CDR3 DNA sequence: TGTGCCAGCAGCTTGGAAGGACTAGCGGGGGGAGGGGATACGCAGTATTTT. It translates to CASSLEGLAGGGDTQYF. The chain uses TRBV5-6 and TRBJ2-3; 14 bases fit TRBD2. This CDR3 region has 17 residues. Germline values: CDR1 SGHDT, CDR2 YYEEEE. Trimming at V came to 0 bases and at J to 6 bases, leaving 6 bases not matched to a gene. The whole variable domain, filled in from reference TRBV5-6 and TRBJ2-3, reads DAGVTQSPTHLIKTRGQQVTLRCSPKSGHDTVSWYQQALGQGPQFIFQYYEEEERQRGNFPDRFSGHQFPNYSSELNVNALLLGDSALYLCASSLEGLAGGGDTQYFGPGTRLTVL.

This CDR3 reads CASSRTARPPTDTQYF. CDR3 sequence (DNA): TGTGCCAGTAGCCGGACAGCCCGACCCCCCACAGATACGCAGTATTTT. This sequence joins TRBV19 and TRBJ2-3; perhaps TRBD1 as D (6 bases). The CDR3 sequence is 16 residues long. V lost 6 bases, J lost 2 bases, and 18 bases lay in between. In germline, CDR1 is LNHDA, CDR2 SQIVND (reference sequence).

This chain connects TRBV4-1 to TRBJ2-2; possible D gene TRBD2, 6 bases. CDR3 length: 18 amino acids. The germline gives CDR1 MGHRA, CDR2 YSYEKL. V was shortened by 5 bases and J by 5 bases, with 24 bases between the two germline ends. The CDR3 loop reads CASSSWPRIQGGTGELFF. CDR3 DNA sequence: TGCGCCAGCAGCTCCTGGCCCCGCATTCAGGGAGGAACCGGGGAGCTGTTTTTT.

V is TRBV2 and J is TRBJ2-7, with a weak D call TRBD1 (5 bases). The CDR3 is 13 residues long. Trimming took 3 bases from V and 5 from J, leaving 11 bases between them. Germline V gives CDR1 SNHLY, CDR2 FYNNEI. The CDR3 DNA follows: TGTGCCAGCAGTGATGGTTTAGGGGACGAGCAGTACTTC. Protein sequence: CASSDGLGDEQYF. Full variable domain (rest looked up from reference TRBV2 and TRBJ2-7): EPEVTQTPSHQVTQMGQEVILRCVPISNHLYFYWYRQILGQKVEFLVSFYNNEISEKSEIFDDQFSVERPDGSNFTLKIRSTKLEDSAMYFCASSDGLGDEQYFGPGTRLTVT.

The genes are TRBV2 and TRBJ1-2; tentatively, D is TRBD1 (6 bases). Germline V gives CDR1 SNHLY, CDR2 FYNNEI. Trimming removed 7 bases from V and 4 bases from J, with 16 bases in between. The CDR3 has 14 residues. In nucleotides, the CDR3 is TGTGCCAGCAAGACCTCAGGGGAGTTCTATGGCTACACCTTC. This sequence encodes CASKTSGEFYGYTF. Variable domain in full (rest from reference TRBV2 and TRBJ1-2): EPEVTQTPSHQVTQMGQEVILRCVPISNHLYFYWYRQILGQKVEFLVSFYNNEISEKSEIFDDQFSVERPDGSNFTLKIRSTKLEDSAMYFCASKTSGEFYGYTFGSGTRLTVV.

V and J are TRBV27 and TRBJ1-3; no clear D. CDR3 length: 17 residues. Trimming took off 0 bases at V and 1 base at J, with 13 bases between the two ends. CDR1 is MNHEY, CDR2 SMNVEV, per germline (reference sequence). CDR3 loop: CASSLSPGGISGNTIYF. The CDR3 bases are TGTGCCAGCAGTTTATCCCCGGGAGGCATATCTGGAAACACCATATATTTT.

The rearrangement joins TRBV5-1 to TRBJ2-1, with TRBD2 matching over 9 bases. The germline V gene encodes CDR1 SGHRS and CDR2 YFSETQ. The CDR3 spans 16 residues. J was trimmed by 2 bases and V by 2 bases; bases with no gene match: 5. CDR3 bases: TGCGCCAGCAGCTTCTCAGCGGGGGGCGCCTACAATGAGCAGTTCTTC. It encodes CASSFSAGGAYNEQFF.

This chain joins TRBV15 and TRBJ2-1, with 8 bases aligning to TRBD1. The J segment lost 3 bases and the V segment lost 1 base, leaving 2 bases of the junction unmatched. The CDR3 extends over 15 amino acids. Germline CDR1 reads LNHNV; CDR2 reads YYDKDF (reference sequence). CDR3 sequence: CATSRAGGLYNEQFF. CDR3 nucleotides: TGTGCCACCAGCAGAGCAGGGGGCCTCTACAATGAGCAGTTCTTC.

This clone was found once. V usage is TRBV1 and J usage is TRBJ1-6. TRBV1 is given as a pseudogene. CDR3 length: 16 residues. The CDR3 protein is CTSSQDCQPLNSPLHF. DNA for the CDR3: TGCACCAGCAGCCAGGACTGTCAACCCTTAAATTCACCCCTCCACTTT.

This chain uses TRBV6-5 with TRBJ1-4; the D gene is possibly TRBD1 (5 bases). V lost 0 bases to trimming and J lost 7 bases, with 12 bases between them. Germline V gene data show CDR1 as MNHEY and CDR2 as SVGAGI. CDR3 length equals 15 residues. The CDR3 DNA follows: TGTGCCAGCAGTTACTCGAGCGGGGCGGGTGAAAAACTGTTTTTT. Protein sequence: CASSYSSGAGEKLFF.

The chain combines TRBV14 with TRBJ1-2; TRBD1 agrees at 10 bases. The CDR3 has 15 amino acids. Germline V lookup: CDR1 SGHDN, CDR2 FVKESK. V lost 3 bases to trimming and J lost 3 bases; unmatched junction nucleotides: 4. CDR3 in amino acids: CASSHDRGRDYGYTF. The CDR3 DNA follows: TGTGCCAGCAGCCACGACAGGGGGCGCGACTATGGCTACACCTTC.

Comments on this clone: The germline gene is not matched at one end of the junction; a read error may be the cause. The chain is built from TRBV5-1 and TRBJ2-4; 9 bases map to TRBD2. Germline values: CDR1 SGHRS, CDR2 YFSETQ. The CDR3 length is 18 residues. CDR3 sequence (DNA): TGCGCCAGCAGCTTCGAGGCTAGCGGGAAGGTTGGCAAAAACAGTCAGTACTTC. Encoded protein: CASSFEASGKVGKNSQYF.

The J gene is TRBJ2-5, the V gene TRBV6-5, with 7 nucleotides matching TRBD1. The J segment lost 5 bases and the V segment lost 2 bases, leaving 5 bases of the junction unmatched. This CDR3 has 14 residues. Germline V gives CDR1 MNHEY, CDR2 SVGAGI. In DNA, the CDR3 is TGTGCCAGCAGTTACAAGGGGGCCAGGGAGACCCAGTACTTC. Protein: CASSYKGARETQYF.